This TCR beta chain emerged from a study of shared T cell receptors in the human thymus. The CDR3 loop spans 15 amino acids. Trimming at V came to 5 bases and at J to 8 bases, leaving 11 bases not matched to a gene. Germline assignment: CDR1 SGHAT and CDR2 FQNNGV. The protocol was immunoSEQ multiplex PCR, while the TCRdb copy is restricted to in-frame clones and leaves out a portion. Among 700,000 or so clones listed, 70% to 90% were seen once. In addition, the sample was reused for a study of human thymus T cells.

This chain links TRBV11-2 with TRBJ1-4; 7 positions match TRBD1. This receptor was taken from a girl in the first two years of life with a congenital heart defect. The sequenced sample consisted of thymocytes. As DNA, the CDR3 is TGTGCCAGCAGCCCCGCAGGGGGGCTGCGAGAAAAACTGTTTTTT. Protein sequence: CASSPAGGLREKLFF.